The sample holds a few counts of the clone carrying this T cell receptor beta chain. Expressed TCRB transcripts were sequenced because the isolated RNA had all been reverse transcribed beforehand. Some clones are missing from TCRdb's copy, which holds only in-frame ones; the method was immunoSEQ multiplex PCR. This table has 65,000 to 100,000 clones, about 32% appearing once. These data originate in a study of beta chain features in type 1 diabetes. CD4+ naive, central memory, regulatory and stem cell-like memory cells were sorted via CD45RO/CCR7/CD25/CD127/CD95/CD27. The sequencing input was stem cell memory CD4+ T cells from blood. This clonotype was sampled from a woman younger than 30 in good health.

CDR3 loop: CASSLRQGPGNTIYF. CDR3 DNA: TGTGCCAGCAGCTTAAGACAGGGTCCTGGAAACACCATATATTTT. V gene TRBV7-3 combines with J gene TRBJ1-3; 7 positions agree with TRBD1. Trimming cost V 1 base and J 2 bases; bases outside gene matches: 2. CDR3 length: 15 residues. Germline values: CDR1 SGHTA, CDR2 FQGTGA.